This record covers a single T cell receptor (beta chain). Its antigen is currently unknown. The sample is drawn from a study of T cell responses to AZD1222 COVID-19 vaccine. Study-level background: Timing groups of about 4 and about 12 weeks for second doses were pooled. Findings and caveats of the study: There were vaccine-associated CD4 TCRs across spike, dominant at 160-218 and 743-854. Females outnumbered males among donors, who were mostly white British; clonal diversity was possibly underestimated.

Sequencing used immunoSEQ multiplex PCR; TCRdb keeps in-frame clones, though not all of them. Among roughly 100,000 clones listed, roughly 89% were seen once. Germline-derived CDR1 and CDR2 are LNHNV and YYDKDF (reference sequence). Germline trimming cut 1 base from V and 5 bases from J; bases unmatched to any gene: 12. This CDR3 region has 17 residues. The clonotype comes from an adult in good health. Here the sequenced sample was peripheral blood, taken on day 0 of AZD1222 vaccination. This chain uses TRBV15 with TRBJ2-7; 9 nucleotides align to TRBD2. The CDR3 loop reads CATSRGGGLAGIHEQYF. CDR3 coding DNA: TGTGCCACCAGCAGAGGAGGGGGACTAGCAGGAATCCACGAGCAGTACTTC. Based on the CDR3 plus reference TRBV15 and TRBJ2-7, the full variable domain is DAMVIQNPRYQVTQFGKPVTLSCSQTLNHNVMYWYQQKSSQAPKLLFHYYDKDFNNEADTPDNFQSRRPNTSFCFLDIRSPGLGDTAMYLCATSRGGGLAGIHEQYFGPGTRLTVT.